This T cell receptor beta chain was sequenced for a study of cytomegalovirus exposure and HLA in healthy donors. Study-wide findings and caveats: A later analysis linked a missense DCLRE1C variant to TCR beta V- and J-gene trimming. When the data were analyzed later, several of the most significant clusters appeared to be linked to common viral pathogens. A later analysis associated about 18,000 TCR beta sequences with HLA alleles at a 0.05 false discovery rate.

The PCR employed 60 Vbeta primers together with 13 Jbeta primers. Produced via immunoSEQ multiplex PCR; TCRdb's table is partial and in-frame only. Here the sample spans over 100,000 clones, roughly 75% being singletons. Germline V lookup: CDR1 MNHEY, CDR2 SMNVEV (reference sequence). The CDR3 contains 14 residues. V was pared by 7 bases and J by 0 bases, with 12 bases between. Turning to this clone: Its specificity is not known.

Specimen: PBMCs. This sequence originates from a young man in good health and CMV-seronegative. The rearrangement joins TRBV27 to TRBJ1-1, with a possible D match to TRBD1 (5 bases). The CDR3 nucleotides read TGTGCCAGCAAAGGGGTGGCCCTGAACACTGAAGCTTTCTTT. This gives the protein CASKGVALNTEAFF.